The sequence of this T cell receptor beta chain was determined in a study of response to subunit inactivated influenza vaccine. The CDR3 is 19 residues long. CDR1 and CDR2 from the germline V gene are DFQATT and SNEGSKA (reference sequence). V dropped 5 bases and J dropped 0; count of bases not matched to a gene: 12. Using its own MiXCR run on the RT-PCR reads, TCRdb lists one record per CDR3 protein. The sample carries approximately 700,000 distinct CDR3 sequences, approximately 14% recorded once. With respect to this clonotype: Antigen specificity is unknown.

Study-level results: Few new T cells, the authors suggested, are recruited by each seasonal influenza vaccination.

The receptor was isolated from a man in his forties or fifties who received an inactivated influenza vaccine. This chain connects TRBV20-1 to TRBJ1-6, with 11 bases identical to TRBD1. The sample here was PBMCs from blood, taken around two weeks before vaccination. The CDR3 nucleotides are TGCAGTGCTGGTAAAATTCCGGGACAGGGGGGCTCCTATAATTCACCCCTCCACTTT. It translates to CSAGKIPGQGGSYNSPLHF.